This T cell receptor (beta chain) was sequenced in a study of CD8 T cells in ankylosing spondylitis (dated by TCRdb to between 2016 and 2019). The study in broad terms: The study profiled T cell receptor beta repertoires in healthy donors and ankylosing spondylitis patients to find disease-linked TCR variants. Samples of peripheral blood were taken, and for ankylosing spondylitis patients, synovial fluid was collected as well. The full study cohort was made up of 25 to 30 ankylosing spondylitis patients and fewer than 120 healthy donors.

About this clonotype itself: Its antigen is still unknown. No base quality information exists; no much larger clone differs at one position.

General conclusions and limits of the study: In peripheral blood, the disease-linked clones were found at relatively low frequencies and had a CD8+ phenotype. A TCR beta motif of several highly homologous amino acid variants appeared characteristic of blood from ankylosing spondylitis patients. Significant enrichment of the disease-linked clones was reported in matched synovial fluid samples from ankylosing spondylitis patients. Some motif variants had previously been reported in the synovial fluid and blood of reactive arthritis patients, which suggests shared mechanisms of disease initiation.

Data came from an Illumina HiSeq 2500. TCR beta libraries were prepared by quantitative 5'-RACE with molecular barcodes. The study's processing was this. A new computational method, built on a probabilistic model of VDJ rearrangement, was used to identify disease-linked TCR variants. The public reads were quality trimmed at Q25 with fastp and then assembled into clones with MiXCR by TCRdb, keeping productive beta chains. Each entry merges the rows of one CDR3 protein and shows their most common DNA and genes. The V and J calls and clone size come from TCRdb's table, not from the authors' own analysis. The sample yields about 240,000 distinct CDR3 sequences; 20% to 30% were counted once. The top ten clonotypes cover roughly 0.67% of the sample. CDR3 length: 16 amino acids, cysteine to phenylalanine. CDR3 DNA is the only sequence kept; it has 48 bases, read in frame from the first base. Trimming accounts for 5 bases at V and 0 bases at J, while the number of junction bases matched to no gene is 10. The germline V gene (reference sequence) specifies MNHEY as CDR1 and SMNVEV as CDR2.

This sequence uses TRBV27 and TRBJ2-7, with 7 bases matching TRBD1. Sequencing was performed on blood, either unsorted or a sorted T cell fraction (not recorded which). This TCR came from a male donor with ankylosing spondylitis or in good health (not recorded which). In nucleotides, the sequence is TGTGCCAGCAGTCTAGGACAGGCTGGGGGCTCCTACGAGCAGTACTTC. It specifies CASSLGQAGGSYEQYF.